These T cell receptor beta chains were read from a single sample in a study of blood T cell repertoires in COVID-19. Sequencing used immunoSEQ multiplex PCR; TCRdb keeps in-frame clones, though not all of them. The sample consists of around 100,000 clones, 85% of them appearing once. Sequenced: peripheral blood. The source of these receptors is a man in his forties or fifties with acute or convalescent COVID-19. CDR3s include the opening cysteine and the closing phenylalanine or tryptophan. The order of the fields is CDR3 length, V gene, D gene, J gene, clone size, CDR3 protein, CDR3 DNA. A D gene is named only where the DNA matches it firmly. Rows may omit the clone size; those that give it use once, few, many or a size class.

15	TRBV15	-	TRBJ2-3	-	CATSSGGARTDTQYF	TGTGCCACCAGCAGTGGGGGGGCAAGGACAGATACGCAGTATTTT
15	TRBV11-2	-	TRBJ2-7	-	CASSLGPGSSDEQYF	TGTGCCAGCAGCTTAGGACCGGGGAGTTCGGACGAGCAGTACTTC
20	TRBV3-1/TRBV3-2	-	TRBJ2-5	few	CASSQDFTSLPQAAGETQYF	TGTGCCAGCAGCCAAGATTTTACATCCCTCCCGCAGGCCGCAGGGGAGACCCAGTACTTC
16	TRBV5-1	-	TRBJ1-6	-	CASRGGGALPNSPLHF	TGCGCCAGCAGAGGTGGAGGGGCGTTACCAAATTCACCCCTCCACTTT
14	TRBV5-4	-	TRBJ1-2	-	CASSPGRPIYGYTF	TGTGCCAGCAGCCCGGGTAGGCCTATCTATGGCTACACCTTC
16	TRBV28	TRBD2	TRBJ2-3	-	CASSLIGREGTDTQYF	TGTGCCAGCAGTTTGATAGGGCGGGAGGGGACAGATACGCAGTATTTT
14	TRBV2	-	TRBJ1-1	-	CASSGGGSGTEAFF	TGTGCCAGCAGTGGCGGGGGGTCGGGGACTGAAGCTTTCTTT
20	TRBV28	TRBD1	TRBJ2-2	-	CASAGGWDREDREGTGELFF	TGTGCCAGCGCTGGGGGGTGGGACAGGGAGGACCGGGAAGGCACCGGGGAGCTGTTTTTT
14	TRBV5-1	-	TRBJ1-3	-	CASSWGDSGNTIYF	TGCGCCAGCAGTTGGGGGGACTCTGGAAACACCATATATTTT
14	TRBV7-6	-	TRBJ2-5	-	CASSLAAVQETQYF	TGTGCCAGCAGCTTAGCGGCGGTCCAAGAGACCCAGTACTTC
17	TRBV28	TRBD2	TRBJ2-3	few	CASSVVGTSGPRDTQYF	TGTGCCAGCAGTGTAGTTGGGACTAGCGGCCCTAGGGATACGCAGTATTTT
13	TRBV6-5	-	TRBJ2-7	medium-sized	CASRRRDSYEQYF	TGTGCCAGCAGACGCCGGGACTCCTACGAGCAGTACTTC
13	TRBV7-2	-	TRBJ2-5	-	CASSRDRQETQYF	TGTGCCAGCAGCCGAGACAGACAAGAGACCCAGTACTTC
13	TRBV11-2	-	TRBJ1-1	few	CASSYTVNTEAFF	TGTGCCAGCAGCTACACAGTGAACACTGAAGCTTTCTTT
14	TRBV6-5	TRBD1	TRBJ1-2	-	CASSTGQGSYGYTF	TGTGCCAGCAGCACGGGACAGGGGAGCTATGGCTACACCTTC
16	TRBV3-1/TRBV3-2	-	TRBJ1-3	-	CASSQRLQISGNTIYF	TGTGCCAGCAGCCAACGCCTACAGATATCTGGAAACACCATATATTTT
14	TRBV10-3	-	TRBJ2-5	-	CAIRGGTDQETQYF	TGTGCCATCAGGGGCGGGACTGATCAAGAGACCCAGTACTTC
13	TRBV10-3	TRBD2	TRBJ2-3	-	CAIGLAGEDTQYF	TGTGCCATCGGCCTAGCGGGAGAGGATACGCAGTATTTT
14	TRBV18	-	TRBJ2-3	-	CASSSGLRTDTQYF	TGTGCCAGCTCCTCGGGGTTGCGCACAGATACGCAGTATTTT
15	TRBV29-1	TRBD1	TRBJ1-1	-	CSVSRQGGRSTEAFF	TGCAGCGTTAGCAGACAGGGAGGTCGAAGCACTGAAGCTTTCTTT
17	TRBV19	TRBD1	TRBJ1-4	once	CASSSSRGHWTNEKLFF	TGTGCCAGTAGTAGCTCCAGGGGGCATTGGACTAATGAAAAACTGTTTTTT
14	TRBV2	TRBD1	TRBJ1-4	-	CASSEGAWEEKLFF	TGTGCCAGCAGCGAGGGGGCTTGGGAAGAAAAACTGTTTTTT
16	TRBV18	TRBD1	TRBJ2-3	-	CASSPTGGIGTDTQYF	TGTGCCAGCTCACCAACAGGGGGGATTGGAACAGATACGCAGTATTTT
15	TRBV5-6	TRBD1	TRBJ1-1	-	CASSLVDREVTEAFF	TGTGCCAGCAGCTTGGTGGACAGGGAAGTAACTGAAGCTTTCTTT
16	TRBV28	TRBD1	TRBJ1-4	-	CASSPPLGTGDEKLFF	TGTGCCAGCAGTCCCCCACTCGGGACAGGGGATGAAAAACTGTTTTTT
16	TRBV11-2	-	TRBJ1-1	many	CASSLRWGTRNTEAFF	TGTGCCAGCAGCCTGAGATGGGGCACGAGGAACACTGAAGCTTTCTTT
16	TRBV28	-	TRBJ2-7	-	CASSLGFGTLRHEQYF	TGTGCCAGCAGTTTAGGGTTCGGGACTCTCCGCCACGAGCAGTACTTC
15	TRBV5-8	TRBD1	TRBJ2-5	-	CASSWDRGLLETQYF	TGTGCCAGCAGCTGGGACAGGGGGCTTTTAGAGACCCAGTACTTC
14	TRBV25-1	-	TRBJ1-3	-	CASSELGRGNTIYF	TGTGCCAGCAGTGAATTGGGCCGTGGAAACACCATATATTTT
12	TRBV2	-	TRBJ1-1	-	CASSELGRSAFF	TGTGCCAGCAGTGAATTGGGGAGGAGTGCTTTCTTT
14	TRBV7-2	-	TRBJ1-1	once	CASSRARGGTEAFF	TGTGCCAGCAGTCGGGCTAGAGGGGGCACTGAAGCTTTCTTT
14	TRBV6-2/TRBV6-3	-	TRBJ1-3	-	CASSYAVSGNTIYF	TGTGCCAGCAGTTACGCGGTCTCTGGAAACACCATATATTTT
16	TRBV27	TRBD1	TRBJ2-5	-	CASRTGRTGGKETQYF	TGTGCCAGCAGGACAGGCCGGACAGGGGGCAAGGAGACCCAGTACTTC
18	TRBV7-2	TRBD2	TRBJ2-1	-	CASSLTRGWTSGYNEQFF	TGTGCCAGCAGCTTAACGAGGGGGTGGACTAGCGGTTACAATGAGCAGTTCTTC
17	TRBV5-1	TRBD2	TRBJ2-3	-	CASSLGRTSGSTDTQYF	TGCGCCAGCAGCTTGGGTCGGACTAGCGGGAGCACAGATACGCAGTATTTT
17	TRBV7-2	-	TRBJ2-7	-	CASSSGWAPTTSYEQYF	TGTGCCAGCAGCTCGGGGTGGGCGCCCACTACGTCCTACGAGCAGTACTTC
16	TRBV3-1/TRBV3-2	TRBD2	TRBJ2-1	few	CASSQEVLAGSNEQFF	TGTGCCAGCAGCCAAGAGGTCCTAGCGGGATCGAATGAGCAGTTCTTC
13	TRBV18	-	TRBJ2-1	few	CASSPLGTHEQFF	TGTGCCAGCTCACCACTCGGTACCCATGAGCAGTTCTTC
18	TRBV28	TRBD1	TRBJ2-3	-	CASSLTPSGTGVADTQYF	TGTGCCAGCAGTTTAACGCCATCCGGGACAGGGGTAGCAGATACGCAGTATTTT
17	TRBV4-1	TRBD2	TRBJ2-4	-	CASSHTHSGGGKNIQYF	TGCGCCAGCAGCCATACCCATAGCGGGGGAGGCAAAAACATTCAGTACTTC
13	TRBV5-8	-	TRBJ2-7	-	CASSLRASYEQYF	TGTGCCAGCAGCTTAAGAGCGTCCTACGAGCAGTACTTC
15	TRBV2	-	TRBJ1-1	-	CASSSWALENTEAFF	TGTGCCAGCAGTTCTTGGGCTCTGGAGAACACTGAAGCTTTCTTT
14	TRBV18	TRBD2	TRBJ2-7	few	CASSFGGRRYEQYF	TGTGCCAGCTCCTTTGGCGGGAGACGTTACGAGCAGTACTTC
14	TRBV5-1	-	TRBJ1-4	-	CASSLVQGSEKLFF	TGCGCCAGCAGCTTGGTTCAGGGGAGCGAAAAACTGTTTTTT
17	TRBV4-1	TRBD2	TRBJ2-2	-	CASSQNRRAGGTGELFF	TGCGCCAGCAGCCAAAATAGGAGAGCGGGAGGTACCGGGGAGCTGTTTTTT
13	TRBV25-1	-	TRBJ1-1	few	CASSKTGFTEAFF	TGTGCCAGCAGCAAAACAGGGTTTACTGAAGCTTTCTTT
13	TRBV6-5	TRBD1	TRBJ2-5	-	CASSRTGDETQYF	TGTGCCAGCAGTCGGACAGGCGACGAGACCCAGTACTTC
12	TRBV6-5	-	TRBJ2-1	-	CASRGGGIEQFF	TGTGCCAGCAGGGGAGGTGGGATTGAGCAGTTCTTC
16	TRBV19	TRBD1	TRBJ2-7	-	CASRRQGEVFSYEQYF	TGTGCCAGTAGGAGACAGGGAGAGGTTTTTTCCTACGAGCAGTACTTC
15	TRBV5-1	-	TRBJ2-1	-	CASSPVGGVVNEQFF	TGCGCCAGCAGCCCGGTCGGGGGAGTTGTAAATGAGCAGTTCTTC
14	TRBV3-1/TRBV3-2	-	TRBJ1-2	-	CASTLRGMNVGYTF	TGTGCCAGCACCCTCAGGGGCATGAACGTTGGCTACACCTTC
16	TRBV27	TRBD1	TRBJ1-5	-	CASSFASGGRFQPQHF	TGTGCCAGCAGTTTCGCATCAGGGGGCCGGTTTCAGCCCCAGCATTTT
16	TRBV2	-	TRBJ2-3	-	CASSVLGGVSTDTQYF	TGTGCCAGCAGTGTCCTAGGCGGGGTATCCACAGATACGCAGTATTTT
18	TRBV11-2	TRBD2	TRBJ2-5	once	CASSLVGRGALFVETQYF	TGTGCCAGCAGCTTAGTGGGGCGGGGGGCGTTGTTTGTCGAGACCCAGTACTTC
15	TRBV7-9	-	TRBJ2-3	-	CASSLGNAGADTQYF	TGTGCCAGCAGCTTGGGTAACGCGGGGGCCGACACGCAGTATTTT
16	TRBV15	-	TRBJ1-1	-	CATSRRPSRGNTEAFF	TGTGCCACCAGCAGAAGGCCCTCGCGGGGGAACACTGAAGCTTTCTTT